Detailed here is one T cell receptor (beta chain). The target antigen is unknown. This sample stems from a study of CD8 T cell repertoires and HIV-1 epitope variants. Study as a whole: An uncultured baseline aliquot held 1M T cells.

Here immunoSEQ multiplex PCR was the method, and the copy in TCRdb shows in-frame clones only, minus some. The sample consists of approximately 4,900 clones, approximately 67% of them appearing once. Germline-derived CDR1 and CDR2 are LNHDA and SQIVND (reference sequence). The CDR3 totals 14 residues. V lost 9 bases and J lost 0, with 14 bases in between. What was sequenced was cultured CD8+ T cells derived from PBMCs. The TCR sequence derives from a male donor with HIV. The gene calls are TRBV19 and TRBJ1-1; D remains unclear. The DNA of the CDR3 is TGTGCCAGCCGCCCCGAGGCCATGAACACTGAAGCTTTCTTT. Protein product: CASRPEAMNTEAFF.